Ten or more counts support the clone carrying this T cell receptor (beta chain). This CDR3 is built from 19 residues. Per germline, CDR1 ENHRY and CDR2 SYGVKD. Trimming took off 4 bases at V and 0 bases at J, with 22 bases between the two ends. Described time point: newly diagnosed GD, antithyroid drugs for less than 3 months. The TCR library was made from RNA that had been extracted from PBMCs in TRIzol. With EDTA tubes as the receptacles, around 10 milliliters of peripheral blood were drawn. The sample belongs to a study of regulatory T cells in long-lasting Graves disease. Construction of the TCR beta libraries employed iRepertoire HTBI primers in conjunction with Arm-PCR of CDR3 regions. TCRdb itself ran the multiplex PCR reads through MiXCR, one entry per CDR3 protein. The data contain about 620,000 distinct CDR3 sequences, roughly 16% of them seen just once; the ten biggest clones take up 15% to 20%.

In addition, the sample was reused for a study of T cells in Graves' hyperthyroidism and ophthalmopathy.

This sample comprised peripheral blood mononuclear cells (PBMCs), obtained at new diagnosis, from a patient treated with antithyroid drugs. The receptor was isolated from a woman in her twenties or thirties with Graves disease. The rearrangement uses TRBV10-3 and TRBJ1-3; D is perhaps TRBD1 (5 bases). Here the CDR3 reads CAISGQLGAGASSGNTIYF. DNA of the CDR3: TGTGCCATCAGTGGACAGTTGGGAGCCGGGGCGAGCTCTGGAAACACCATATATTTT.